This T cell receptor beta chain was sequenced during a study of molecular identifiers for immune sequencing clone quantification. TCRdb independently ran MiXCR on the PCR reads; one entry per CDR3 protein. The sample records some 96,000 distinct CDR3 sequences, 24% being singletons. This clonotype was seen ten or more times. Germline assignment: CDR1 SGHRS and CDR2 YFSETQ. With 5 bases removed from V and 3 bases from J, the gap between germline ends came to 6 bases. The CDR3 sequence is 12 residues long. This sequence joins TRBV5-1 and TRBJ2-1; the D is unclear. The clonotype comes from a human donor in good health. Some libraries in this study had Jurkat cell RNA spiked in. The source material was naive CD8+ T cells from blood, with Jurkat cell RNA spiked in. Sample subset: FACS-sorted CD8+CD4-CCR7+CD45RA+ naive T cells. CDR3 region: CASRDRYNEQFF. CDR3 DNA sequence: TGCGCCAGCAGGGATCGCTACAATGAGCAGTTCTTC. Together with reference TRBV5-1 and TRBJ2-1, the CDR3 gives the full variable domain: KAGVTQTPRYLIKTRGQQVTLSCSPISGHRSVSWYQQTPGQGLQFLFEYFSETQRNKGNFPGRFSGRQFSNSRSEMNVSTLELGDSALYLCASRDRYNEQFFGPGTRLTVL.